This T cell receptor beta chain came from a study of T cell responses to AZD1222 COVID-19 vaccine. Study conclusions and caveats: The peak T cell response came first, and repertoires were sampled only after it. Mapped onto spike, vaccine-associated CD4 TCRs spanned it and were dominant at 160-218 and 743-854. There were mostly white British donors and more females than males, and clonal diversity was possibly underestimated.

With regard to this clone: What it binds is unknown.

The protocol was immunoSEQ multiplex PCR, while the TCRdb copy is restricted to in-frame clones and leaves out a portion. The sample holds tens of thousands of clones; about 88% are singletons and the top ten take roughly a tenth. The sequence derives from an adult in good health. Here the sequenced sample was peripheral blood, taken on day 0 of AZD1222 vaccination.

Here the CDR3 DNA reads TGTGCCAGCAGCGTAGTGGAGGCTGGAAACACCATATATTTT. Translating gives CASSVVEAGNTIYF. V is TRBV9 and J is TRBJ1-3; D is undetermined. CDR3 length: 14 amino acids. Trimming shortened V by 0 bases and J by 2 bases, and 6 bases separated the two germline ends. Looked up from germline, CDR1 is SGDLS and CDR2 is YYNGEE.